This entry lists 20 T cell receptor beta chains sequenced from one sample in a study of untreated major depressive disorder. Method: immunoSEQ multiplex PCR; TCRdb's copy keeps in-frame clones and lacks some. The data contain tens of thousands of clones, just under 95% of them seen just once; the ten biggest clones take up 0.3% to 0.4%. The sequencing sample was made of CD4+ T cells from PBMCs. The receptor source for this set is a man aged 25 to 45 in good health.

In nucleotides, the CDR3 is TGCGCCAGCAGCCAAGTAGCGGGGCTCACCTACGAGCAGTACTTC. Protein product: CASSQVAGLTYEQYF. This sequence joins TRBV5-1 and TRBJ2-7, with 8 positions matching TRBD2. The CDR3 consists of 15 residues. Germline CDR1 and CDR2: SGHRS and YFSETQ. The V gene end was trimmed by 4 bases and the J gene end by 2 bases; junction bases not matched to a gene: 8.

The chain links TRBV19 to TRBJ1-3; maybe TRBD1 (5 bases). Germline V gene lookup returns CDR1 LNHDA and CDR2 SQIVND (reference sequence). CDR3 size: 15 residues. V was pared by 5 bases and J by 0 bases, with 11 bases between. DNA of the CDR3: TGTGCCAGTAGTGATCCGGGGCGCTCTGGAAACACCATATATTTT. It translates to CASSDPGRSGNTIYF.

The J gene is TRBJ1-1, the V gene TRBV7-2; unclear D gene. The germline V and J ends were trimmed by 5 bases and 0 bases, with 10 bases remaining between them. This CDR3 comprises 14 residues. Per germline, CDR1 SGHTA and CDR2 FQGNSA. CDR3: CASSRATLNTEAFF. The DNA for the CDR3 is TGTGCCAGCAGCCGAGCGACCCTGAACACTGAAGCTTTCTTT.

The rearrangement links TRBV9 to TRBJ2-5; 9 nucleotides match TRBD1. Germline lookup yields CDR1 SGDLS and CDR2 YYNGEE. The CDR3 has 16 residues. V dropped 4 bases and J dropped 1; count of bases not matched to a gene: 8. CDR3 DNA: TGTGCCAGCAGCCCGCCGACAGGGGGTCTCCAAGAGACCCAGTACTTC. It translates to CASSPPTGGLQETQYF.

The V and J genes are TRBV29-1 and TRBJ1-1; D unresolved. The germline CDR1 and CDR2 sequences are SQVTM and ANQGSEA. The length of the CDR3 is 13 residues. Trimming took 6 bases from V and 4 from J, leaving 15 bases between them. CDR3 DNA sequence: TGCAGCGTCCCGATAATGGCGGGCACTGAAGCTTTCTTT. It is translated as CSVPIMAGTEAFF.

The chain is built from TRBV5-5 and TRBJ1-2; no firm D call. The CDR3 is made up of 13 amino acids. Germline V gives CDR1 SGHKS, CDR2 YYEKEE (reference sequence). Trimming removed 4 bases from V and 3 bases from J, with 10 bases in between. CDR3 nucleotides: TGTGCCAGCAGCCCCACTGGGGACTATGGCTACACCTTC. Protein sequence: CASSPTGDYGYTF. The full variable domain, its missing parts supplied by reference TRBV5-5 and TRBJ1-2, is DAGVTQSPTHLIKTRGQQVTLRCSPISGHKSVSWYQQVLGQGPQFIFQYYEKEERGRGNFPDRFSARQFPNYSSELNVNALLLGDSALYLCASSPTGDYGYTFGSGTRLTVV.

The chain links TRBV30 to TRBJ1-2, with unresolved D. Trimming stripped 5 bases from V and 4 bases from J, with 5 bases between. This CDR3 contains 10 residues. Germline assignment: CDR1 GTSNPN and CDR2 SVGIG (reference sequence). The CDR3 loop reads CAWRGYGYTF. The CDR3 DNA follows: TGTGCCTGGCGGGGCTATGGCTACACCTTC.

The chain couples TRBV6-5 to TRBJ2-7; no reliable D call. V was trimmed by 2 bases and J by 2 bases, leaving 16 bases between them. The CDR3 sequence is 16 residues long. CDR1 is MNHEY and CDR2 is SVGAGI in the germline V gene. The CDR3 sequence: CASSYTPVYPPYEQYF. CDR3 bases: TGTGCCAGCAGTTACACCCCTGTTTATCCCCCCTACGAGCAGTACTTC.

The chain combines TRBV5-4 with TRBJ2-5, with 8 bases matching TRBD1. The CDR3 has 14 residues. Germline trimming cut 4 bases from V and 5 bases from J; bases unmatched to any gene: 7. Germline V gives CDR1 SGHNT, CDR2 YYREEE (reference sequence). The CDR3 region is CASSPRTGKETQYF. The CDR3 nucleotides are TGTGCCAGCAGCCCACGGACAGGGAAGGAGACCCAGTACTTC.

The chain combines TRBV7-8 with TRBJ2-7; possible D gene TRBD2, 5 bases. The germline V and J ends were trimmed by 3 bases and 5 bases, with 14 bases remaining between them. The germline V gene has CDR1 SGHVS and CDR2 FQNEAQ. This CDR3 is built from 14 residues. CDR3 amino acids: CASSFSGSGNEQYF. The CDR3 DNA is TGTGCCAGCAGCTTTAGTGGGAGTGGCAACGAGCAGTACTTC.

This chain connects TRBV5-4 to TRBJ1-2; no reliable D call. There are 14 residues in the CDR3. The V end was cut by 4 bases, the J end by 1 base, with 11 bases between. CDR1 SGHNT and CDR2 YYREEE come from the germline V gene (reference sequence). The CDR3 DNA follows: TGTGCCAGCAGCCCCGAGCGAGTTAACTATGGCTACACCTTC. It yields the protein CASSPERVNYGYTF.

The genes are TRBV4-1 and TRBJ1-5, with 7 bases aligning to TRBD1. The CDR3 totals 16 residues. V lost 5 bases, J lost 3 bases, and 10 bases stayed unmatched. Germline V gene data show CDR1 as MGHRA and CDR2 as YSYEKL. The DNA for the CDR3 is TGCGCCAGCAGCTTTAGGGGGCCCACAATCAATCAGCCCCAGCATTTT. As protein: CASSFRGPTINQPQHF.

The chain has TRBV5-4 and TRBJ1-1, with D possibly matching TRBD1 (5 bases). V lost 3 bases to trimming and J lost 4 bases, with 10 bases between them. The CDR3 extends over 13 amino acids. The germline gives CDR1 SGHNT, CDR2 YYREEE (reference sequence). For the CDR3, the DNA is TGTGCCAGCAGCTATGTGAGGGGCACTGAAGCTTTCTTT. It codes for CASSYVRGTEAFF.

The V and J genes are TRBV29-1 and TRBJ1-2; 8 nucleotides match TRBD1. V trimming: 5 bases; J trimming: 5 bases; junction bases outside the gene matches: 7. Per germline, CDR1 SQVTM and CDR2 ANQGSEA. The CDR3 totals 13 residues. DNA of the CDR3: TGCAGCGTTCACAGGGGGTACGAGTATGGCTACACCTTC. This codes for CSVHRGYEYGYTF.

This clone was detected only a few times. The chain is built from TRBV5-1 and TRBJ1-2; D gene uncertain. The CDR3 is made up of 14 amino acids. Deletions cut 0 bases from V and 8 bases from J, with 14 bases between. CDR1 is SGHRS and CDR2 is YFSETQ in the germline V gene. For the CDR3, the DNA is TGCGCCAGCAGCTTGGATGGCGGGGATCGCGGCTACACCTTC. It is translated as CASSLDGGDRGYTF.

Only one count was recorded for this clone. This chain joins TRBV6-5 and TRBJ2-1; 8 bases line up with TRBD2. Germline V lookup: CDR1 MNHEY, CDR2 SVGAGI. CDR3 length: 13 amino acids. Trimming at V came to 4 bases and at J to 8 bases, leaving 4 bases not matched to a gene. The CDR3 DNA is TGTGCCAGCAGTTGGGGACTAGGGGATGAGCAGTTCTTC. It is translated as CASSWGLGDEQFF.

In its sample, this clone was seen once. The chain combines TRBV6-5 with TRBJ2-3; D gene ambiguous. The CDR3 contains 13 residues. V lost 4 bases to trimming and J lost 9 bases, with 14 bases between them. Germline CDR1 is MNHEY and CDR2 is SVGAGI. CDR3 in DNA: TGTGCCAGCAGTTCCTCGGAGTTAGGAACGCAGTATTTT. Encoded protein: CASSSSELGTQYF.

The gene calls are TRBV11-1 and TRBJ2-5; TRBD2 aligns across 12 bases. Germline V gene lookup returns CDR1 SGHAT and CDR2 FQDESV (reference sequence). The J segment lost 4 bases and the V segment lost 4 bases, leaving 13 bases of the junction unmatched. The CDR3 has 18 residues. The CDR3 loop reads CASSSRGLPGLAGETQYF. DNA for the CDR3: TGTGCCAGCAGCTCCCGAGGTTTACCGGGACTAGCGGGAGAGACCCAGTACTTC. Using reference TRBV11-1 and TRBJ2-5 for the parts outside the CDR3, the full variable domain is EAEVAQSPRYKITEKSQAVAFWCDPISGHATLYWYRQILGQGPELLVQFQDESVVDDSQLPKDRFSAERLKGVDSTLKIQPAELGDSAMYLCASSSRGLPGLAGETQYFGPGTRLLVL.

The chain carries TRBV6-4 and TRBJ2-1, with TRBD2 as a possible D gene (5 bases). CDR1 MRHNA and CDR2 SNTAGT come from the germline V gene. The CDR3 loop spans 14 amino acids. The V and J ends lost 0 bases and 3 bases respectively, with 6 bases between them. The CDR3 loop reads CASSDSSDYNEQFF. The CDR3 DNA follows: TGTGCCAGCAGTGACTCTAGCGACTACAATGAGCAGTTCTTC.

The chain links TRBV11-2 to TRBJ1-1, with TRBD1 identical over 7 bases. Germline CDR1 and CDR2: SGHAT and FQNNGV. Unmatched junction bases numbered 5, after V lost 4 bases and J lost 6 bases. The CDR3 sequence is 13 residues long. The CDR3: CASSSYRGSEAFF. The CDR3 nucleotides read TGTGCCAGCAGCTCTTACAGGGGCTCTGAAGCTTTCTTT.